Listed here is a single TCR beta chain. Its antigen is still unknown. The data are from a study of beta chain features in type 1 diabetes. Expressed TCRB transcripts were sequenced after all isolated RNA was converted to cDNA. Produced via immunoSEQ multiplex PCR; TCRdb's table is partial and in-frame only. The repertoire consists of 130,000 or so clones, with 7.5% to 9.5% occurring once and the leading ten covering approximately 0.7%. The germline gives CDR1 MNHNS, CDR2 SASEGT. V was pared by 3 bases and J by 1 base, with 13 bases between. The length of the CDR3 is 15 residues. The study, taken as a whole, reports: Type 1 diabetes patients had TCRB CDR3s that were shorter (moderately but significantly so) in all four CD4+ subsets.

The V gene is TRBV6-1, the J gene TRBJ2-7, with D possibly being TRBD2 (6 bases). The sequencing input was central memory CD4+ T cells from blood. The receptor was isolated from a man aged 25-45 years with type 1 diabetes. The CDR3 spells CASSEGGFDSYEQYF. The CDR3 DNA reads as TGTGCCAGCAGTGAGGGGGGTTTTGATTCCTACGAGCAGTACTTC.